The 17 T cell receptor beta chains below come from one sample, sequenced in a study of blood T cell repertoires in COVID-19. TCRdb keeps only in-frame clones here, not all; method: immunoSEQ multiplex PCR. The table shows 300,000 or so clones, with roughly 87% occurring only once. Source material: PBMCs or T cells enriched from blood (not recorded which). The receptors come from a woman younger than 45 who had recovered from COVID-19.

CDR3 region: CASSQSGRGPSSGNTIYF. As DNA, the CDR3 is TGCGCCAGCAGTCAATCCGGAAGGGGCCCGAGCTCTGGAAACACCATATATTTT. The chain is built from TRBV23-1 and TRBJ1-3; perhaps TRBD1 as D (5 bases). TRBV23-1 is annotated as an ORF whose role is uncertain. There are 18 residues in the CDR3. V was cut by 0 bases and J by 0 bases, with 15 bases left in between.

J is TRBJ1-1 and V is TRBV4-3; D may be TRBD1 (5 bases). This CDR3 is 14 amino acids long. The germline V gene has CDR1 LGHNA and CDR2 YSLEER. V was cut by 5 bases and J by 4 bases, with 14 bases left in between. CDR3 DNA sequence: TGCGCCAGCAGCTCTGAACTAAGGGGCACTGAAGCTTTCTTT. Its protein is CASSSELRGTEAFF.

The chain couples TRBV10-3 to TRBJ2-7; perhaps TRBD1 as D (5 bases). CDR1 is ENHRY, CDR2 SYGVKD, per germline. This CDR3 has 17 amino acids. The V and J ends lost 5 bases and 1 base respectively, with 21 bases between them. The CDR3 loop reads CAISYPEVGANSYEQYF. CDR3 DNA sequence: TGTGCCATCAGTTACCCCGAGGTTGGGGCAAATTCCTACGAGCAGTACTTC.

CDR3 protein: CSARRAYNEQFF. In DNA, the CDR3 is TGCAGCGCCCGAAGAGCATACAATGAGCAGTTCTTC. The chain recombines TRBV29-1 with TRBJ2-1; unclear D gene. This CDR3 contains 12 residues. The V end lost 7 bases, the J end lost 4 bases, and 11 bases lay between the germline ends. CDR1 is SQVTM and CDR2 is ANQGSEA in the germline V gene.

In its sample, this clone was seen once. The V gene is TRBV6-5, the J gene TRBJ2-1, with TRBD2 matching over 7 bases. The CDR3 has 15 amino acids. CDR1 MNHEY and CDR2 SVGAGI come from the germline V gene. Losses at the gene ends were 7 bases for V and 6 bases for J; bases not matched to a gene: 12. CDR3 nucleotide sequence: TGTGCCAGCACCAGATATAGTGGGGGGGGCAATGAGCAGTTCTTC. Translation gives CASTRYSGGGNEQFF.

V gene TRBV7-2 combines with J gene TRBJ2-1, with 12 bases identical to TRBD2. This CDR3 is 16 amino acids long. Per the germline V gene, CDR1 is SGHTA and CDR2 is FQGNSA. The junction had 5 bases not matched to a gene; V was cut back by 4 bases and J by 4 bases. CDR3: CASSSIGTSGYNEQFF. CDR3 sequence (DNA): TGTGCCAGCAGCTCAATAGGGACTAGCGGGTACAATGAGCAGTTCTTC.

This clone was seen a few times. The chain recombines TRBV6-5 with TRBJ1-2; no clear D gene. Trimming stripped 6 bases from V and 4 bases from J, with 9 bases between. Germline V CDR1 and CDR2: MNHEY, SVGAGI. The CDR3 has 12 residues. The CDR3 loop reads CASRSPGYGYTF. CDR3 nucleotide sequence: TGTGCCAGCAGATCCCCGGGCTATGGCTACACCTTC.

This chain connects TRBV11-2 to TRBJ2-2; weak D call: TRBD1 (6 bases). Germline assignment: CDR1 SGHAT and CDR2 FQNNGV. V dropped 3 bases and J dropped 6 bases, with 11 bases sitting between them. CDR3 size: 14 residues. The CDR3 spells CASSLGATAGELFF. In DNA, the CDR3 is TGTGCCAGCAGCTTGGGGGCGACCGCCGGGGAGCTGTTTTTT.

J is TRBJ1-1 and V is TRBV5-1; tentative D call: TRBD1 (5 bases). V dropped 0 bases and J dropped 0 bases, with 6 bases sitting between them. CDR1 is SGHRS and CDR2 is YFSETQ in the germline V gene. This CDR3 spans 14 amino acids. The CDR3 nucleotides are TGCGCCAGCAGCTTGGCCAGGGTGAACACTGAAGCTTTCTTT. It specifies CASSLARVNTEAFF.

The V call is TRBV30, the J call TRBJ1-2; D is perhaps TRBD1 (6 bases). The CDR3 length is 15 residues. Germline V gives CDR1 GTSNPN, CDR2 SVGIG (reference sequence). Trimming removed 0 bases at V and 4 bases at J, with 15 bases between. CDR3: CAWSVQGGGPYGYTF. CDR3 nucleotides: TGTGCCTGGAGTGTACAAGGGGGGGGCCCCTATGGCTACACCTTC.

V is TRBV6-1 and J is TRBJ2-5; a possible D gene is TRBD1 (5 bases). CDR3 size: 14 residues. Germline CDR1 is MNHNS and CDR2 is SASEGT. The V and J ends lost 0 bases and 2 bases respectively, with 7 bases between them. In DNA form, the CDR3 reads TGTGCCAGCAGTGAAGCCGACAGACAAGAGACCCAGTACTTC. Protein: CASSEADRQETQYF.

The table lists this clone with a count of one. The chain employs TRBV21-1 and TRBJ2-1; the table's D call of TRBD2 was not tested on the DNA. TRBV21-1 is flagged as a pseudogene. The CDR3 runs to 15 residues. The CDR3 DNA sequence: TGTGCCAGCAGCCTCCCTCTGGAGTTCTACAATGAGCAGTTCTTC. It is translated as CASSLPLEFYNEQFF.

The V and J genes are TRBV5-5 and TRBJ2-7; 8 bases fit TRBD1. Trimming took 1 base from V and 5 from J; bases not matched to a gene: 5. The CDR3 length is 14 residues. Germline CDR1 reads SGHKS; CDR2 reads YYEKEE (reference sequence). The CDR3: CASSLQGASHEQYF. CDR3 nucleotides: TGTGCCAGCAGCTTGCAGGGGGCCTCTCACGAGCAGTACTTC.

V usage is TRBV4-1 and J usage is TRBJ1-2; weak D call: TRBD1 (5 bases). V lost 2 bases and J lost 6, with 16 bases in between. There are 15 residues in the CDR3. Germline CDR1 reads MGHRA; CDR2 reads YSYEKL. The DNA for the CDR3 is TGCGCCAGCAGCCAACCTTATGACGGGGGAGATGGCTACACCTTC. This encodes CASSQPYDGGDGYTF.

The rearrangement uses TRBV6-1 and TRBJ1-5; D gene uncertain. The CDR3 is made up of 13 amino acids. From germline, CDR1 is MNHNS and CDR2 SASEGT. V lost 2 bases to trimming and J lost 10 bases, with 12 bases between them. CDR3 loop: CASSESGRYPQHF. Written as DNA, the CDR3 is TGTGCCAGCAGTGAATCCGGCAGGTATCCCCAGCATTTT.

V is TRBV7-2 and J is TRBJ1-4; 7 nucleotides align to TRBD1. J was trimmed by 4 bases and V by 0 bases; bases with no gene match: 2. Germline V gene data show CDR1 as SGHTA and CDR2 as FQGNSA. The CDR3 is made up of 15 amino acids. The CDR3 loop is CASSLAGQNNEKLFF. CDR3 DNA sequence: TGTGCCAGCAGCTTAGCGGGACAGAATAATGAAAAACTGTTTTTT.

CDR3 DNA sequence: TGCGCCAGCAGGCCCGGACAGTCTGGAAACACCATATATTTT. Translated, it gives CASRPGQSGNTIYF. This rearrangement joins TRBV5-1 to TRBJ1-3, with D possibly TRBD1 on 6 matching bases. V was trimmed by 5 bases and J by 1 base, leaving 10 bases between them. From germline, CDR1 is SGHRS and CDR2 YFSETQ. The CDR3 has 14 residues.